This TCR beta chain was observed in a study of blood T cells in healthy people across ages. Study-level results: Age brought a roughly linear fall in TCR beta diversity measured per million T cells. Diversity was higher, and naive CD4+ cells more numerous, in long-lived donors than in aged donors.

From germline, CDR1 is MNHNS and CDR2 SASEGT. J gave up 1 base and V 5 bases, and 7 bases lay outside the gene matches. This CDR3 is built from 15 residues. Details on this clonotype: What it binds is not known.

A second PCR, run for 7 to 11 cycles, used a sample-barcoded 5' primer plus a J-beta primer mix. Every cDNA molecule bore a tag from a template-switch adaptor containing 12 random nucleotides. One entry per CDR3 protein, called by TCRdb with MiXCR from the 5' RACE reads. The profile shows about 620,000 distinct CDR3 sequences, roughly half of them singletons. The sequence was obtained from a woman older than 75 in good health. The chain is built from TRBV6-1 and TRBJ2-5; TRBD1 matches at 7 bases. What was sequenced was blood. As DNA, the CDR3 is TGTGCCAGCAGTCGCGCCGGGACAGCCCAAGAGACCCAGTACTTC. Translating gives CASSRAGTAQETQYF.